This T cell receptor (beta chain) is from a study of T cells in Graves' hyperthyroidism and ophthalmopathy. Criteria for exclusion of patients were uncontrolled infection, other autoimmune disease, pregnancy or lactation. 10 ml fresh peripheral blood yielded the PBMCs. Researchers took RNA transcripts and amplified the TCR beta CDR3 regions from them. HTBI primers were the set used in a first-round RT-PCR of the TCR CDR3. TCRdb reanalysed the multiplex PCR reads using MiXCR and keeps one entry per CDR3 protein. The sample lists roughly 560,000 distinct CDR3 sequences; roughly 14% were seen once. The CDR3 is made up of 13 amino acids. Germline V gives CDR1 GTSNPN, CDR2 SVGIG (reference sequence). V lost 2 bases, J lost 7 bases, and 11 bases lay in between. This clonotype was counted between two and nine times.

This TCR derives from a woman aged 40 to 50 with Graves' ophthalmopathy. This chain joins TRBV30 and TRBJ2-2; D could derive from TRBD1 or TRBD2 (5 bases each). The sequencing input was blood. CDR3 residues: CAWSSLGVGELFF. Written as DNA, the CDR3 is TGTGCCTGGAGTAGTTTGGGGGTCGGGGAGCTGTTTTTT.